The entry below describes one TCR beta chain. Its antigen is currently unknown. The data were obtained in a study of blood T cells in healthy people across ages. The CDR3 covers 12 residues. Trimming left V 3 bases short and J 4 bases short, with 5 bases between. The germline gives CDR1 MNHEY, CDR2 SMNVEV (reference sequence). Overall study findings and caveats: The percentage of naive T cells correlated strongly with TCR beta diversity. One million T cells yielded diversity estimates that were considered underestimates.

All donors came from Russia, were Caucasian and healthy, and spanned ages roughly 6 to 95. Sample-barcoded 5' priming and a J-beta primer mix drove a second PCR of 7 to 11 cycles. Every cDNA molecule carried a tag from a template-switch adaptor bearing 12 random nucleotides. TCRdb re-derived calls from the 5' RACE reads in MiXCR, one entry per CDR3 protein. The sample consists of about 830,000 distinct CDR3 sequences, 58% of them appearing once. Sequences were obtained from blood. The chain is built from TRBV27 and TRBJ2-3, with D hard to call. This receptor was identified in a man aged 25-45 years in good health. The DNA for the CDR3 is TGTGCCAGCAGTTTCATTGCAGATACGCAGTATTTT. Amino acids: CASSFIADTQYF.